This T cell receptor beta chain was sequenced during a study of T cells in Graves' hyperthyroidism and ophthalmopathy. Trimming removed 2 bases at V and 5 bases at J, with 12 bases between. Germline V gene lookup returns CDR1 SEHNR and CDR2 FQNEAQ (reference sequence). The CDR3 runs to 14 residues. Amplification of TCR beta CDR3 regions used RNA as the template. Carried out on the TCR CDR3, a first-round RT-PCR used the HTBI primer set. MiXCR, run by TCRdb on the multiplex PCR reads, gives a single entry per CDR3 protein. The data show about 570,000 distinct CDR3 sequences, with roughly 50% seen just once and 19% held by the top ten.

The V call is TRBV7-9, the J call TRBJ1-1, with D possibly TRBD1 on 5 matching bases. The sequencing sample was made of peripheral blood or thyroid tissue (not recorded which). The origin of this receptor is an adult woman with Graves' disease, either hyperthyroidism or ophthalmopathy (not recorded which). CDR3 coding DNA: TGTGCCAGCAGCTTACAGGGTCCCAAAACTGAAGCTTTCTTT. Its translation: CASSLQGPKTEAFF.